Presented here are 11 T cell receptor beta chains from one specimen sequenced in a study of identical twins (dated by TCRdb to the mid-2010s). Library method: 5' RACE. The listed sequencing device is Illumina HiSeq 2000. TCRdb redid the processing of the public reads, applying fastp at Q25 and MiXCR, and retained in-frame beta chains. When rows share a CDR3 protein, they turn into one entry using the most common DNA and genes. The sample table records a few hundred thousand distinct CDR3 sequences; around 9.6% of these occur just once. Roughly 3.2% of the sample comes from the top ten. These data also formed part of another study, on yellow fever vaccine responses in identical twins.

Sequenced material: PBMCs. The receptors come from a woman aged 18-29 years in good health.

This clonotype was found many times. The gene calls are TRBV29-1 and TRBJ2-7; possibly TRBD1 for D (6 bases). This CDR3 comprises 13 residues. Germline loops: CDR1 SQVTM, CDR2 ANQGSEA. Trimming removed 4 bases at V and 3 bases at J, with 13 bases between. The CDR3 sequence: CSVGGVGGYEQYF. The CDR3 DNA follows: TGCAGCGTTGGAGGTGTAGGGGGCTACGAGCAGTACTTC.

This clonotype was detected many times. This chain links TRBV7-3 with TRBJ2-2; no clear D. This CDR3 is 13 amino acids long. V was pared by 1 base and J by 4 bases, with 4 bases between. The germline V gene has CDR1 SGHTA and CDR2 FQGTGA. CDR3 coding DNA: TGTGCCAGCAGCTTAAGTGGCACCGGGGAGCTGTTTTTT. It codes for CASSLSGTGELFF.

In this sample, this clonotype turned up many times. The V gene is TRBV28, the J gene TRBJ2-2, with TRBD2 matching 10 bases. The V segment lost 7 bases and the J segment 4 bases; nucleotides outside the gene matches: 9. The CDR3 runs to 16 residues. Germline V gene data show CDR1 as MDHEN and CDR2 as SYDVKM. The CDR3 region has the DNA TGTGCCAGCACCTCCGGGACTAGCGTGATCACCGGGGAGCTGTTTTTT. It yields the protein CASTSGTSVITGELFF. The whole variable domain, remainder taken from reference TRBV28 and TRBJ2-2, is DVKVTQSSRYLVKRTGEKVFLECVQDMDHENMFWYRQDPGLGLRLIYFSYDVKMKEKGDIPEGYSVSREKKERFSLILESASTNQTSMYLCASTSGTSVITGELFFGEGSRLTVL.

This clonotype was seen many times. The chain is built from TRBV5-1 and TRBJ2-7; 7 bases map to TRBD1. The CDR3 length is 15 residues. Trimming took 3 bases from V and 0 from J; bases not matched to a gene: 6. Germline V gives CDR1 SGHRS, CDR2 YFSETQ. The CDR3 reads CASSYTGTASYEQYF. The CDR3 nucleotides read TGCGCCAGCAGCTATACCGGGACAGCCTCCTACGAGCAGTACTTC.

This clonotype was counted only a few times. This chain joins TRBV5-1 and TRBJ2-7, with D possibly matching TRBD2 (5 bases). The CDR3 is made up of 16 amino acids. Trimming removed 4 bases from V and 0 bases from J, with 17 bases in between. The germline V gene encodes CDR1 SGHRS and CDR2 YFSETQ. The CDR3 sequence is CASSPFEGSGSYEQYF. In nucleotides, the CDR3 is TGCGCCAGCAGCCCCTTTGAGGGATCAGGCTCCTACGAGCAGTACTTC.

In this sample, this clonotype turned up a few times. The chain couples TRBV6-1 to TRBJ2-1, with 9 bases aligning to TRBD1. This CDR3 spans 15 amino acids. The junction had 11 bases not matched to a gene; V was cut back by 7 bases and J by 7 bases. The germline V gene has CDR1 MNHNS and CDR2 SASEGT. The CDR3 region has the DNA TGTGCCAGCACCACCACCGGGACAGGGAGAAATGAGCAGTTCTTC. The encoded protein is CASTTTGTGRNEQFF.

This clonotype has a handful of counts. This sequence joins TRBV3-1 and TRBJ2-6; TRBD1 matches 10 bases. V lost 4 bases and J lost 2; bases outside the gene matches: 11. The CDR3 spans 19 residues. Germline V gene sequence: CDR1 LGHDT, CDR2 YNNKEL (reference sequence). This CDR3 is CASSPEMGQGMAGANVLTF. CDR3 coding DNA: TGTGCCAGCAGCCCCGAAATGGGACAGGGGATGGCTGGGGCCAACGTCCTGACTTTC.

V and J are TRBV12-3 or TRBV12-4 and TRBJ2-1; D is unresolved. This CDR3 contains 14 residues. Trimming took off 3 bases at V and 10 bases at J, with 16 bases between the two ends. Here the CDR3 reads CASSLVGWESEQFF. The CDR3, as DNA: TGTGCCAGCAGTTTGGTCGGTTGGGAAAGCGAGCAGTTCTTC.

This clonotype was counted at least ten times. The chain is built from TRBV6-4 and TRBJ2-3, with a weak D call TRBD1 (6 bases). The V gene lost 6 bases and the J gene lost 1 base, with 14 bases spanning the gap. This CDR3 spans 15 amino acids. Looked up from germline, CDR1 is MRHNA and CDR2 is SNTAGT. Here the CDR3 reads CASSAGTLGTDTQYF. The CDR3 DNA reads TGTGCCAGCAGCGCCGGGACACTTGGCACAGATACGCAGTATTTT.

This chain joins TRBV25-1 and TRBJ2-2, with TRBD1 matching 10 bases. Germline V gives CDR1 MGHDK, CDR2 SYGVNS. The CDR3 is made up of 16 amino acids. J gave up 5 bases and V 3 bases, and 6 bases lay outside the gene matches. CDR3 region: CASSEPGTGATGELFF. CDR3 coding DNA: TGTGCCAGCAGTGAGCCAGGGACAGGGGCAACCGGGGAGCTGTTTTTT.

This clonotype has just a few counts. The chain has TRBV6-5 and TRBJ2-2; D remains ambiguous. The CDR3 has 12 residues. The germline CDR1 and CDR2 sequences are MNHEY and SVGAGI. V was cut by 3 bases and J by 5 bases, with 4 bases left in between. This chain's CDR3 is CASSYWTGELFF. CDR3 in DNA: TGTGCCAGCAGTTATTGGACCGGGGAGCTGTTTTTT.